These 24 T cell receptor beta chains were all obtained from the same sample, sequenced in a study of spatial heterogeneity in lung cancer. Via MiXCR, TCRdb re-called the 5' RACE reads, giving one row per CDR3 protein. The table has 5,500 to 8,000 distinct CDR3 sequences, roughly 13% seen once; the top ten hold over 7.5%. Time point specified: sample taken at primary tumor resection. Overall study findings and caveats: One measure, the expanded intratumoral alpha and beta TCR count, tracked tumor mutation counts.

These receptors have no known antigen. Sequenced here: lung tumor tissue, sampled at surgery. The receptor source for this set is a male donor with early-stage non-small cell lung cancer.

This clonotype was seen many times. V is TRBV12-3 or TRBV12-4 and J is TRBJ2-3; TRBD2 matches 8 bases. J was trimmed by 2 bases and V by 5 bases; bases with no gene match: 6. This CDR3 has 15 residues. The CDR3 coding sequence is TGTGCCAGCAGTCGAGCGGGAGAGCTCACAGATACGCAGTATTTT. Encoded protein: CASSRAGELTDTQYF.

The J gene is TRBJ2-1, the V gene TRBV12-3 or TRBV12-4, with D uncertain. Trimming removed 3 bases at V and 4 bases at J, with 4 bases between. The CDR3 spans 12 residues. The CDR3 region is CASSFPYNEQFF. CDR3 DNA sequence: TGTGCCAGCAGTTTCCCTTACAATGAGCAGTTCTTC.

The chain joins TRBV29-1 to TRBJ1-1; no definite D call. The CDR3 is made up of 14 amino acids. CDR1 is SQVTM and CDR2 is ANQGSEA in the germline V gene. Trimming cost V 2 bases and J 6 bases, with 16 bases left between them. Here the CDR3 DNA reads TGCAGCGTTGAAACGCCCGGGGAGAGGGCTGAAGCTTTCTTT. Protein: CSVETPGERAEAFF.

This chain uses TRBV4-2 with TRBJ2-1; TRBD1 matches 10 bases. V lost 4 bases, J lost 4 bases, and 4 bases stayed unmatched. The CDR3 sequence is 15 residues long. Germline CDR1 LGHNA, CDR2 YNFKEQ. The CDR3 nucleotides read TGTGCCAGCAGCCGGGGGGGACAGGGGTACAATGAGCAGTTCTTC. Protein: CASSRGGQGYNEQFF.

This clonotype counts as medium-sized. The chain has TRBV2 and TRBJ2-7; D remains unclear. V gave up 7 bases and J gave up 1 base, with 14 bases separating them. The CDR3 is 14 amino acids. Per the germline V gene, CDR1 is SNHLY and CDR2 is FYNNEI. As DNA, the CDR3 is TGTGCCAGCAAGGCTGACTCAACTTCCTACGAGCAGTACTTC. Translation: CASKADSTSYEQYF.

By sample share, this clonotype is medium-sized (0.01 to 0.1%). This sequence joins TRBV9 and TRBJ2-1, with 9 bases that match TRBD1. The CDR3 covers 15 residues. Losses at the gene ends were 0 bases for V and 8 bases for J; bases not matched to a gene: 6. From germline, CDR1 is SGDLS and CDR2 YYNGEE. The CDR3 bases are TGTGCCAGCAGCGTAGCGGGACAGGGATATGATGAGCAGTTCTTC. It is translated as CASSVAGQGYDEQFF. The full variable domain, rest sourced from reference TRBV9 and TRBJ2-1, is DSGVTQTPKHLITATGQRVTLRCSPRSGDLSVYWYQQSLDQGLQFLIQYYNGEERAKGNILERFSAQQFPDLHSELNLSSLELGDSALYFCASSVAGQGYDEQFFGPGTRLTVL.

At least ten counts were recorded for this clonotype. CDR3 in DNA: TGTGCCTGGATCGTGAAGACCGGGACCTACGAGCAGTACTTC. It translates to CAWIVKTGTYEQYF. The V call is TRBV30, the J call TRBJ2-7, with a possible D match to TRBD2 (5 bases). With 4 bases removed from V and 2 bases from J, the gap between germline ends came to 15 bases. Per the germline V gene, CDR1 is GTSNPN and CDR2 is SVGIG (reference sequence). The CDR3 covers 14 residues.

J is TRBJ2-1 and V is TRBV11-2; unclear D gene. The germline V gene has CDR1 SGHAT and CDR2 FQNNGV. Trimming took 3 bases from V and 2 from J, leaving 14 bases between them. The CDR3 runs to 16 residues. CDR3 loop: CASSFRATPTYNEQFF. The CDR3 bases are TGTGCCAGCAGCTTTAGGGCCACGCCCACCTACAATGAGCAGTTCTTC.

This clonotype is classed as medium-sized. The J gene is TRBJ1-1, the V gene TRBV4-3; D is uncertain. V lost 0 bases and J lost 0, with 11 bases in between. Germline-derived CDR1 and CDR2 are LGHNA and YSLEER. The CDR3 spans 16 residues. DNA for the CDR3: TGCGCCAGCAGCCAAGATCTTCCGAACATGAACACTGAAGCTTTCTTT. Protein sequence: CASSQDLPNMNTEAFF.

The sample holds many counts of this clonotype. The chain has TRBV3-1 and TRBJ1-1; unclear D gene. CDR1 is LGHDT and CDR2 is YNNKEL in the germline V gene (reference sequence). Trimming pared 3 bases from V and 6 bases from J, leaving 11 bases between. The CDR3 has 13 amino acids. CDR3 sequence reads: CASSHIDAPEAFF. In nucleotides, the CDR3 is TGTGCCAGCAGCCATATCGACGCCCCTGAAGCTTTCTTT. Complete variable domain (other parts from reference TRBV3-1 and TRBJ1-1): DTAVSQTPKYLVTQMGNDKSIKCEQNLGHDTMYWYKQDSKKFLKIMFSYNNKELIINETVPNRFSPKSPDKAHLNLHINSLELGDSAVYFCASSHIDAPEAFFGQGTRLTVV.

The sample holds one count of this clonotype. The chain couples TRBV9 to TRBJ1-3; D remains ambiguous. This CDR3 comprises 16 residues. The V gene's germline CDR1 is SGDLS and CDR2 YYNGEE. V was trimmed by 4 bases and J by 4 bases, leaving 18 bases between them. The CDR3 loop reads CASSRLSVEIGNTIYF. DNA for the CDR3: TGTGCCAGCAGCCGGTTAAGCGTGGAGATAGGAAACACCATATATTTT.

The chain uses TRBV12-3 or TRBV12-4 and TRBJ1-4; the D gene is possibly TRBD1 (5 bases). Trimming removed 7 bases from V and 6 bases from J, with 18 bases in between. The CDR3 runs to 15 residues. The CDR3 region has the DNA TGTGCCAGCACCCCCCGGGGACTAAGGGATGAAAAACTGTTTTTT. Amino acids: CASTPRGLRDEKLFF.

This clonotype is categorized as medium-sized. The chain uses TRBV5-6 and TRBJ1-1; no clear D gene. Germline-derived CDR1 and CDR2 are SGHDT and YYEEEE. The CDR3 is 15 residues long. The V and J ends lost 2 bases and 0 bases respectively, with 11 bases between them. This CDR3 reads CASSFAPLMNTEAFF. The CDR3 nucleotides read TGTGCCAGCAGCTTTGCCCCGCTCATGAACACTGAAGCTTTCTTT.

This clonotype was counted many times. This rearrangement joins TRBV24-1 to TRBJ2-3, with 8 bases matching TRBD2. Losses at the gene ends were 9 bases for V and 3 bases for J; bases not matched to a gene: 4. Per germline, CDR1 KGHDR and CDR2 SFDVKD. The CDR3 sequence is 13 residues long. CDR3 bases: TGTGCCACCGGGCGGGAGGTGACAGATACGCAGTATTTT. Protein: CATGREVTDTQYF.

To note about this clonotype: This sequence may be a read error, since a much larger clone differs from it by one base. The V call is TRBV6-2 or TRBV6-3, the J call TRBJ2-1; D is possibly TRBD1 or TRBD2 (5 bases each). The V gene's germline CDR1 is MNHEY and CDR2 SVGEGT. CDR3 length: 12 residues. As DNA, the CDR3 is TGTACCAGCAGCCCATGGGGGTATGAGCAGTTCTTC. The encoded protein is CTSSPWGYEQFF.

This clonotype is deemed medium-sized. V usage is TRBV18 and J usage is TRBJ1-4; D is unclear. The CDR3 spans 14 residues. V lost 6 bases and J lost 8, with 16 bases in between. Germline CDR1 and CDR2: KGHSH and LQKENI. The CDR3 DNA reads as TGTGCCAGCTCCCTTGACAAGGGAAACGAAAAACTGTTTTTT. Amino acid sequence: CASSLDKGNEKLFF.

This clonotype is medium-sized within its sample. The rearrangement joins TRBV6-5 to TRBJ1-4, with D uncertain. Germline assignment: CDR1 MNHEY and CDR2 SVGAGI. V lost 6 bases and J lost 5, with 13 bases in between. This CDR3 has 14 amino acids. In nucleotides, the CDR3 is TGTGCCAGCAGGGACGGACGGGGAAATGAAAAACTGTTTTTT. It translates to CASRDGRGNEKLFF.

This clonotype is labeled medium-sized. V is TRBV6-5 and J is TRBJ1-1, with D possibly TRBD1 on 6 matching bases. CDR3 length equals 18 residues. V was pared by 6 bases and J by 1 base, with 24 bases between. Germline V gene lookup returns CDR1 MNHEY and CDR2 SVGAGI. The CDR3 DNA is TGTGCCAGCAGCCGAAATCCGGGACAAGTAGCTCCGAACACTGAAGCTTTCTTT. It encodes CASSRNPGQVAPNTEAFF.

This clonotype appeared many times. This chain links TRBV10-3 with TRBJ1-3, with 7 bases identical to TRBD1. This CDR3 has 13 residues. Germline trimming cut 10 bases from V and 4 bases from J; bases unmatched to any gene: 7. CDR1 is ENHRY, CDR2 SYGVKD, per germline. For the CDR3, the DNA is TGTGCCACCACAGGGGCAGAAGGAAACACCATATATTTT. This gives the protein CATTGAEGNTIYF.

This clonotype has ten or more counts. This rearrangement joins TRBV11-3 to TRBJ2-2, with unresolved D. The CDR3 runs to 12 residues. The V end lost 6 bases, the J end lost 6 bases, and 8 bases lay between the germline ends. CDR1 is SGHNT, CDR2 YENEEA, per germline. CDR3 sequence reads: CASSRKAGELFF. The CDR3 DNA follows: TGTGCCAGCAGTCGTAAGGCCGGGGAGCTGTTTTTT. Variable domain in full (rest from reference TRBV11-3 and TRBJ2-2): EAGVVQSPRYKIIEKKQPVAFWCNPISGHNTLYWYLQNLGQGPELLIRYENEEAVDDSQLPKDRFSAERLKGVDSTLKIQPAELGDSAVYLCASSRKAGELFFGEGSRLTVL.

This clonotype has ten or more counts. V is TRBV6-6 and J is TRBJ2-3; D might be TRBD1 (5 bases). Germline V CDR1 and CDR2: MNHNY, SVGAGI (reference sequence). Trimming shortened V by 8 bases and J by 2 bases, and 17 bases separated the two germline ends. The CDR3 length is 15 residues. The CDR3 here is CASGSSRGTTDTQYF. The CDR3, as DNA: TGTGCCAGCGGATCTTCTAGGGGAACCACAGATACGCAGTATTTT.

By sample share, this clonotype is large. This rearrangement joins TRBV7-2 to TRBJ1-4, with unresolved D. CDR1 is SGHTA, CDR2 FQGNSA, per germline. V lost 2 bases to trimming and J lost 0 bases, with 7 bases between them. The CDR3 is 15 amino acids. CDR3 sequence (DNA): TGTGCCAGCAGCTTAAGGGTTGCAACTAATGAAAAACTGTTTTTT. Translated: CASSLRVATNEKLFF. Full variable domain (outside the CDR3, taken from reference TRBV7-2 and TRBJ1-4): GAGVSQSPSNKVTEKGKDVELRCDPISGHTALYWYRQSLGQGLEFLIYFQGNSAPDKSGLPSDRFSAERTGGSVSTLTIQRTQQEDSAVYLCASSLRVATNEKLFFGSGTQLSVL.

The genes are TRBV24-1 and TRBJ2-1, with D perhaps matching TRBD2 (5 bases). Germline V lookup: CDR1 KGHDR, CDR2 SFDVKD. Trimming removed 4 bases at V and 10 bases at J, with 10 bases between. The length of the CDR3 is 12 residues. The chain's CDR3 is CATSDSGGEQFF. The DNA of the CDR3 is TGTGCCACCAGTGACAGCGGAGGCGAGCAGTTCTTC.

This clonotype was seen a handful of times. V and J are TRBV5-6 and TRBJ2-3, with D perhaps assigned TRBD1 or TRBD2 (5 bases each). The CDR3 is made up of 17 amino acids. Germline CDR1 and CDR2: SGHDT and YYEEEE. Trimming cost V 1 base and J 2 bases, with 17 bases left between them. The CDR3 reads CASSLSRDPFFTDTQYF. In DNA, the CDR3 is TGTGCCAGCAGCTTGAGCAGGGACCCTTTCTTCACAGATACGCAGTATTTT. Drawing the rest from reference TRBV5-6 and TRBJ2-3, the complete variable domain is DAGVTQSPTHLIKTRGQQVTLRCSPKSGHDTVSWYQQALGQGPQFIFQYYEEEERQRGNFPDRFSGHQFPNYSSELNVNALLLGDSALYLCASSLSRDPFFTDTQYFGPGTRLTVL.